The text below deals with one T cell receptor (beta chain). The data were obtained in a study of control samples from healthy donors and cancer patients. The CDR3 runs 14 residues. Germline V gives CDR1 SGHAT, CDR2 FQNNGV. The germline V and J ends were trimmed by 6 bases and 0 bases, with 10 bases remaining between them. The method was immunoSEQ multiplex PCR; TCRdb's version includes in-frame clones alone and lacks a portion of them. The sample holds around 94,000 clones, about nine tenths seen once. This chain joins TRBV11-2 and TRBJ2-3; D unresolved. The TCR originated in a woman younger than 30 in good health. Sequenced input: blood. The CDR3 DNA is TGTGCCAGCAGGATGCAAACTAGCACAGATACGCAGTATTTT. Residues: CASRMQTSTDTQYF.